This entry concerns a single T cell receptor (beta chain). The target antigen is unknown. With 6 bases removed from V and 14 bases from J, the gap between germline ends came to 14 bases. The CDR3 loop spans 11 amino acids. CDR1 and CDR2 (germline): MNHEY, SVGAGI. The study ran its PCR with 60 Vbeta and 13 Jbeta primers. Only in-frame clones appear in the TCRdb table, and some are missing; sequencing was by immunoSEQ multiplex PCR. The sample yields around 170,000 clones, around 80% seen once. These data are taken from a study of cytomegalovirus exposure and HLA in healthy donors. Study at large: Inside one of the first data releases sat some 93 million unique TCRs taken from HLA-typed donors. Broader study findings: Cytomegalovirus-associated TCR beta chains were listed, numbering more than 150.

The chain recombines TRBV6-5 with TRBJ2-1; tentatively, D is TRBD1 (5 bases). Material for sequencing was PBMCs. The TCR was taken from a man between 40 and 49 years old in good health and CMV-seronegative. This CDR3 reads CASRKGPEEFF. CDR3 DNA sequence: TGTGCCAGCAGAAAGGGGCCCGAGGAGTTCTTC.